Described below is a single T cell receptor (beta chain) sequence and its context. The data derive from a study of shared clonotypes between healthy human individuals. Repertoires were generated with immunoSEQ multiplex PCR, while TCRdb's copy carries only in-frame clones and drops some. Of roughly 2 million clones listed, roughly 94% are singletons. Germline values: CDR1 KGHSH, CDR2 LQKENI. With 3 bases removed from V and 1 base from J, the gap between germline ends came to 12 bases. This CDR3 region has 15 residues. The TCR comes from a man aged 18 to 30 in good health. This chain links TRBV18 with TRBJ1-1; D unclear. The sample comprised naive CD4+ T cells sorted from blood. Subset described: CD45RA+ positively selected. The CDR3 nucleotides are TGTGCCAGCTCACCCTCGGGCGGACCGAACACTGAAGCTTTCTTT. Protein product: CASSPSGGPNTEAFF. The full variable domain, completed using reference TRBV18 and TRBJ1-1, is NAGVMQNPRHLVRRRGQEARLRCSPMKGHSHVYWYRQLPEEGLKFMVYLQKENIIDESGMPKERFSAEFPKEGPSILRIQQVVRGDSAAYFCASSPSGGPNTEAFFGQGTRLTVV.